These T cell receptor beta chains were read from a single sample in a study of human T cells and chemical hapten exposure. MiXCR, run by TCRdb on the RACE reads, gives a single entry per CDR3 protein. The table lists around 200,000 distinct CDR3 sequences, 25% to 35% of them singletons, with under 3% in the top ten. The material sequenced was whole blood, taken in connection with sensitization to the hapten diphenylcyclopropenone (DPC). These receptors came from a woman aged 30 to 39 with alopecia areata. Some clones in this sample may be carry-over from other donors' samples. CDR3s include the opening cysteine and the closing phenylalanine or tryptophan. The D gene is left open where the match is weak. Some rows mark clone size as missing; the rest say once, few, many or name a class of expanded clone.

D gene	V gene	J gene	clone size	CDR3 DNA	CDR3 protein
-	TRBV20-1	TRBJ2-5	-	TGCAGTGCTAGTTTCGTTCGGGGGGAGACCCAGTACTTC	CSASFVRGETQYF
TRBD1	TRBV11-2	TRBJ1-1	-	TGTGCCAGCAGCAACCGACAGGGTGTGTGGACTGAAGCTTTCTTT	CASSNRQGVWTEAFF
TRBD2	TRBV9	TRBJ2-1	many	TGTGCCAGCAGCCCCGGACTAGCGGGGAACAATGAGCAGTTCTTC	CASSPGLAGNNEQFF
-	TRBV20-1	TRBJ1-2	-	TGCAGTGCTATCGACAGAGGGTTCTACACCTTC	CSAIDRGFYTF
-	TRBV5-4	TRBJ2-2	-	TGTGCCAGCAGCCCCGACCTACCCCCCGCCGGGGAGCTGTTTTTT	CASSPDLPPAGELFF
-	TRBV7-2	TRBJ2-3	-	TGTGCCAGCAGCGAAACGCCGAATACGCAGTATTTT	CASSETPNTQYF
-	TRBV5-1	TRBJ1-4	-	TGCGCCAGCAGCTTGACCCCGTGGAGCGAAAAACTGTTTTTT	CASSLTPWSEKLFF
-	TRBV11-1	TRBJ1-1	many	TGTGCCAGCAGCCGACAGGCGAACACTGAAGCTTTCTTT	CASSRQANTEAFF
-	TRBV7-8	TRBJ2-5	-	TGTGCCAGCAGCCAAACTAGGTCCCGAGAGACCCAGTACTTC	CASSQTRSRETQYF
-	TRBV20-1	TRBJ2-1	-	TGCAGTGCTAGAGATCGACAGAGCTCCTACAATGAGCAGTTCTTC	CSARDRQSSYNEQFF
-	TRBV27	TRBJ2-3	-	TGTGCCAGCAGTTTAAGGTGGGGTAAGGATACGCAGTATTTT	CASSLRWGKDTQYF
-	TRBV9	TRBJ1-1	few	TGTGCCAGCAGCGTAGCTTCCCGAGGAGGCACTGAAGCTTTCTTT	CASSVASRGGTEAFF
-	TRBV4-1	TRBJ2-5	-	TGCGCCAGCAGCCAACAAGAGACCCAGTACTTC	CASSQQETQYF
-	TRBV5-6	TRBJ1-2	-	TGTGCCAGCAGCTTTACAGACGGTGGCTACACCTTC	CASSFTDGGYTF
TRBD1	TRBV2	TRBJ1-2	-	TGTGCCAGCACCGGGGCGTCGGACAGGGGGCCAGGCTACACCTTC	CASTGASDRGPGYTF
-	TRBV19	TRBJ2-7	-	TGTGCCACCACACCTAACCGGGACGCCTACGAGCAGTACTTC	CATTPNRDAYEQYF
-	TRBV7-2	TRBJ2-7	-	TGTGCCAGCAGCCAAGGACCCGGGAATAGCTACGAGCAGTACTTC	CASSQGPGNSYEQYF
-	TRBV28	TRBJ2-2	few	TGTGCCAGCCACCCGGCGAACACCGGGGAGCTGTTTTTT	CASHPANTGELFF
TRBD1	TRBV15	TRBJ2-2	-	TGTGCCACCAGCAGAGACACAGGGGGCGCCCCCGGGGAGCTGTTTTTT	CATSRDTGGAPGELFF
TRBD2	TRBV7-2	TRBJ2-1	few	TGTGCCAGCAGCTTAGCGGTCGCGCGGGGGAGTTTCAATGAGCAGTTCTTC	CASSLAVARGSFNEQFF
-	TRBV20-1	TRBJ1-6	-	TGCAGTGCTTTAAGACTGGGGAACTATAATTCACCCCTCCACTTT	CSALRLGNYNSPLHF
TRBD1	TRBV10-3	TRBJ2-5	few	TGTGCCATCAGTGAAGGGGGCTGGCGGGAGACCCAGTACTTC	CAISEGGWRETQYF
-	TRBV12-3/TRBV12-4	TRBJ2-1	few	TGTGCCAGCAGTTATAGCGTGGGGCCGGGGGGCGAGCAGTTCTTC	CASSYSVGPGGEQFF
-	TRBV29-1	TRBJ2-5	-	TGCAGCGTTGAGCCCACCGGAGGGGGCGAGACCCAGTACTTC	CSVEPTGGGETQYF
-	TRBV20-1	TRBJ2-7	-	TGCAGTGCTACCATCGGGACACATTCCTACGAGCAGTACTTC	CSATIGTHSYEQYF
-	TRBV5-1	TRBJ1-2	-	TGCGCCAGCAGCCCCGGCTTGCTGCAGACCTATGGCTACACCTTC	CASSPGLLQTYGYTF
-	TRBV6-2/TRBV6-3	TRBJ2-1	few	TGTGCCAGCCGCCAGGGCGGGGTTAACAATGAGCAGTTCTTC	CASRQGGVNNEQFF
TRBD2	TRBV28	TRBJ2-1	many	TGTGCCAGCAGTTTACTATTTAGGACTAGCGGGAAGGCGCAGTTCTTC	CASSLLFRTSGKAQFF
TRBD1	TRBV29-1	TRBJ1-2	-	TGCAGCGTTGGGTCAGGGGGCGACGGCTACACCTTC	CSVGSGGDGYTF